This T cell receptor (beta chain) is drawn from a study of chemoradiotherapy in HPV16-positive cancers. The CDR3 spans 15 residues. Germline values: CDR1 SGDLS, CDR2 YYNGEE. V was cut by 0 bases and J by 2 bases, with 11 bases left in between. Remarks on this clone: Its antigen is undetermined.

Produced via immunoSEQ multiplex PCR; TCRdb's table is partial and in-frame only. This sample yields tens of thousands of clones, of which approximately 84% are seen a single time; approximately 5.5% belongs to the top ten. Study conclusions and caveats: Functional assays defining HPV-specific T cells used only a couple of HPV16-positive patients.

The sequencing used blood, collected from a patient who underwent chemoradiotherapy. The V and J genes are TRBV9 and TRBJ1-2, with a weak D call TRBD1 (5 bases). The receptor was isolated from a human donor with HPV-associated anogenital cancer. This CDR3 is CASSVGLGENYGYTF. In DNA form, the CDR3 reads TGTGCCAGCAGCGTAGGCCTGGGGGAAAACTATGGCTACACCTTC.